The 28 T cell receptor beta chains presented below share a single source sample, sequenced in a study of T-cell memory formation after mild COVID-19. Via MiXCR, TCRdb re-called the 5' RACE reads, giving one row per CDR3 protein. The sample has 150,000 to 200,000 distinct CDR3 sequences; 16% are singletons. The specimen was PBMCs or a T cell subset sorted from them (not recorded which). The receptors here all came from an adult woman who had mild COVID-19 (a few samples of this study predate the infection). Cell type and time point are not known.

The chain recombines TRBV3-1 with TRBJ2-7; 11 nucleotides line up with TRBD2. The CDR3 covers 15 residues. The ends lost 5 bases at V and 6 bases at J; junction bases unmatched: 9. Germline V lookup: CDR1 LGHDT, CDR2 YNNKEL (reference sequence). The CDR3 protein is CASSKRALAGGEQYF. The CDR3 bases are TGTGCCAGCAGCAAAAGAGCCCTAGCGGGAGGCGAGCAGTACTTC.

The chain couples TRBV20-1 to TRBJ2-7; D is possibly TRBD1 or TRBD2 (5 bases each). V lost 2 bases and J 3 bases, leaving 8 bases between the germline ends. Germline V gene data show CDR1 as DFQATT and CDR2 as SNEGSKA (reference sequence). This CDR3 contains 12 residues. CDR3 residues: CSARRGVYEQYF. The CDR3 region has the DNA TGCAGTGCTAGAAGGGGAGTCTACGAGCAGTACTTC.

This clonotype came up a few times. The chain carries TRBV6-5 and TRBJ2-7; D is possibly TRBD1 (5 bases). The germline V and J ends were trimmed by 10 bases and 7 bases, with 14 bases remaining between them. The germline CDR1 and CDR2 sequences are MNHEY and SVGAGI. This CDR3 is built from 11 residues. The CDR3 region is CATSRGMEQYF. CDR3 nucleotides: TGTGCCACCTCAAGGGGAATGGAGCAGTACTTC.

This clonotype is medium-sized by share. The chain joins TRBV9 to TRBJ2-1; 7 nucleotides align to TRBD2. After removal of 3 bases from V and 1 base from J, the junction contained 10 bases not matched to a gene. Germline CDR1 is SGDLS and CDR2 is YYNGEE. The CDR3 runs 17 residues. The CDR3 DNA is TGTGCCAGCAGCGCCATTACTAGCGTACTATCCTACAATGAGCAGTTCTTC. It yields the protein CASSAITSVLSYNEQFF.

The chain has TRBV20-1 and TRBJ2-5; 11 nucleotides match TRBD1. Germline V gene sequence: CDR1 DFQATT, CDR2 SNEGSKA (reference sequence). V lost 5 bases and J lost 3; bases outside the gene matches: 2. This CDR3 is built from 13 residues. As DNA, the CDR3 is TGCAGTGCTGGGACAGGGGGTAAAGAGACCCAGTACTTC. Amino acids: CSAGTGGKETQYF.

This clonotype was detected a few times. The gene calls are TRBV6-5 and TRBJ2-2; 12 bases match TRBD2. The CDR3 contains 17 residues. Trimming removed 6 bases from V and 4 bases from J; junction bases left unmatched: 9. Per the germline V gene, CDR1 is MNHEY and CDR2 is SVGAGI. In nucleotides, the CDR3 is TGTGCCAGCAGGGTGAACGGACTAGCGGGGCTCACCGGGGAGCTGTTTTTT. Its protein is CASRVNGLAGLTGELFF.

This clonotype was seen only a few times. The rearrangement links TRBV20-1 to TRBJ2-2, with TRBD1 matching 8 bases. The ends lost 0 bases at V and 2 bases at J; junction bases unmatched: 5. CDR1 is DFQATT and CDR2 is SNEGSKA in the germline V gene (reference sequence). The CDR3 covers 16 residues. This CDR3 is CSARDPGQGNTGELFF. The CDR3 bases are TGCAGTGCTAGAGATCCCGGACAGGGAAACACCGGGGAGCTGTTTTTT.

V is TRBV5-6 and J is TRBJ2-5; perhaps TRBD1 as D (5 bases). Germline CDR1 is SGHDT and CDR2 is YYEEEE. The V gene lost 1 base and the J gene lost 4 bases, with 11 bases spanning the gap. The CDR3 sequence is 14 residues long. The CDR3 spells CASSLFRDGETQYF. The CDR3 DNA sequence: TGTGCCAGCAGCTTGTTCAGGGATGGAGAGACCCAGTACTTC.

The rearrangement joins TRBV12-3 or TRBV12-4 to TRBJ2-7; D is perhaps TRBD1 (6 bases). The CDR3 consists of 13 residues. V lost 8 bases and J lost 4, with 15 bases in between. CDR3 DNA: TGTGCCAGCTCAATGGACAGAAAATACGAGCAGTACTTC. This translates into CASSMDRKYEQYF.

The rearrangement joins TRBV10-3 to TRBJ1-2; D perhaps matches TRBD1 (5 bases). V was trimmed by 3 bases and J by 2 bases, leaving 10 bases between them. The CDR3 contains 14 residues. From germline, CDR1 is ENHRY and CDR2 SYGVKD. CDR3 coding DNA: TGTGCCATCAGTGACGGCAGGGCGAACTATGGCTACACCTTC. Translated, it gives CAISDGRANYGYTF.

The chain uses TRBV5-1 and TRBJ1-6; 8 bases are shared with TRBD1. The CDR3 is made up of 15 amino acids. V trimming: 4 bases; J trimming: 8 bases; junction bases outside the gene matches: 8. Germline V gene lookup returns CDR1 SGHRS and CDR2 YFSETQ. The CDR3 DNA is TGCGCCAGCAGCCGGACAGGGTCGTCTGATTCACCCCTCCACTTT. This codes for CASSRTGSSDSPLHF. The full variable domain, rest sourced from reference TRBV5-1 and TRBJ1-6, is KAGVTQTPRYLIKTRGQQVTLSCSPISGHRSVSWYQQTPGQGLQFLFEYFSETQRNKGNFPGRFSGRQFSNSRSEMNVSTLELGDSALYLCASSRTGSSDSPLHFGNGTRLTVT.

The CDR3 spells CASSFLTGSHNEQFF. The DNA for the CDR3 is TGTGCCAGCAGCTTTTTGACCGGGTCTCACAATGAGCAGTTCTTC. The V call is TRBV5-6, the J call TRBJ2-1; the D is unclear. The ends were cut back, 2 bases at V and 5 bases at J, with 14 bases in the middle. Germline values: CDR1 SGHDT, CDR2 YYEEEE. This CDR3 has 15 amino acids.

This clonotype has a handful of counts. This chain links TRBV3-1 with TRBJ1-3; the match to TRBD1 covers 9 bases. Losses at the gene ends were 4 bases for V and 2 bases for J; bases not matched to a gene: 3. The CDR3 length is 15 residues. Germline CDR1 is LGHDT and CDR2 is YNNKEL (reference sequence). CDR3 sequence (DNA): TGTGCCAGCAGCCCGACAGGGGGAGCTGGAAACACCATATATTTT. It codes for CASSPTGGAGNTIYF.

The chain employs TRBV5-6 and TRBJ2-3, with a possible D match to TRBD2 (6 bases). Germline V lookup: CDR1 SGHDT, CDR2 YYEEEE. V was clipped by 4 bases and J by 0 bases, with 12 bases between them. The CDR3 loop spans 15 amino acids. The CDR3 nucleotides read TGTGCCAGCAGCACCTTAGCGGCTAGCACAGATACGCAGTATTTT. It codes for CASSTLAASTDTQYF. Looking up the rest from reference TRBV5-6 and TRBJ2-3 gives the full variable domain: DAGVTQSPTHLIKTRGQQVTLRCSPKSGHDTVSWYQQALGQGPQFIFQYYEEEERQRGNFPDRFSGHQFPNYSSELNVNALLLGDSALYLCASSTLAASTDTQYFGPGTRLTVL.

This clonotype was detected a few times. The chain combines TRBV24-1 with TRBJ2-3; no firm D call. The V end was cut by 1 base, the J end by 4 bases, with 11 bases between. Looked up from germline, CDR1 is KGHDR and CDR2 is SFDVKD. The CDR3 has 15 residues. CDR3 DNA: TGTGCCACCAGTGATTTCCGGACCGCGGCAGATACGCAGTATTTT. It specifies CATSDFRTAADTQYF.

The rearrangement uses TRBV12-3 or TRBV12-4 and TRBJ1-1, with no clear D. This CDR3 region has 14 residues. V was trimmed by 2 bases and J by 0 bases, leaving 7 bases between them. The chain's CDR3 is CASSLLTMNTEAFF. The CDR3 nucleotides are TGTGCCAGCAGTTTATTGACGATGAACACTGAAGCTTTCTTT.

This clonotype occurred a few times. This chain joins TRBV12-3 or TRBV12-4 and TRBJ1-1; the D gene is possibly TRBD1 (6 bases). The CDR3 consists of 14 residues. The V and J ends lost 2 bases and 7 bases respectively, with 14 bases between them. Here the CDR3 DNA reads TGTGCCAGCAGTTTATTTACCGGGGGCAATGAAGCTTTCTTT. This translates into CASSLFTGGNEAFF.

This clonotype appeared many times. The chain employs TRBV7-9 and TRBJ2-2; D possibly corresponds to TRBD2 (6 bases). V lost 3 bases and J 3 bases, leaving 11 bases between the germline ends. The germline V gene has CDR1 SEHNR and CDR2 FQNEAQ (reference sequence). CDR3 size: 15 residues. Here the CDR3 DNA reads TGTGCCAGCAGCTTCGGGACTTCCCACACCGGGGAGCTGTTTTTT. Translated: CASSFGTSHTGELFF.

At least ten counts were recorded for this clonotype. This chain uses TRBV11-2 with TRBJ2-1; D is perhaps TRBD1 (6 bases). The CDR3 runs to 12 residues. From germline, CDR1 is SGHAT and CDR2 FQNNGV. The V and J ends lost 6 bases and 9 bases respectively, with 12 bases between them. The CDR3 loop is CASRFPTGEQFF. The CDR3 region has the DNA TGTGCCAGCAGGTTTCCGACAGGTGAGCAGTTCTTC.

This clonotype was recorded at least ten times. The genes are TRBV4-3 and TRBJ1-5, with 8 bases that match TRBD1. The germline CDR1 and CDR2 sequences are LGHNA and YSLEER. With V trimmed by 0 bases and J by 5 bases, 3 bases remained unmatched. The CDR3 length is 15 residues. CDR3 sequence (DNA): TGCGCCAGCAGCCAAGACAGGGGGCTTGATCAGCCCCAGCATTTT. Its translation: CASSQDRGLDQPQHF.

The rearrangement uses TRBV6-2 or TRBV6-3 and TRBJ2-6, with 11 bases lining up with TRBD2. Germline CDR1 is MNHEY and CDR2 is SVGEGT. J gave up 2 bases and V 6 bases, and 6 bases lay outside the gene matches. This CDR3 is 17 amino acids long. Here the CDR3 reads CASSLLAGVPGANVLTF. The CDR3 coding sequence is TGTGCCAGCAGCCTACTAGCGGGAGTCCCTGGGGCCAACGTCCTGACTTTC.

Only a few counts were recorded for this clonotype. The rearrangement links TRBV10-3 to TRBJ2-7; maybe TRBD1 (6 bases). Trimming shortened V by 10 bases and J by 4 bases, and 23 bases separated the two germline ends. Per the germline V gene, CDR1 is ENHRY and CDR2 is SYGVKD. This CDR3 has 15 amino acids. In nucleotides, the CDR3 is TGTGCCACTACAGTTGGACAGCTGGGGGATTACGAGCAGTACTTC. Its protein product is CATTVGQLGDYEQYF.

This chain joins TRBV3-1 and TRBJ2-7; 8 bases line up with TRBD2. The CDR3 runs to 15 residues. V dropped 3 bases and J dropped 2; count of bases not matched to a gene: 6. Looked up from germline, CDR1 is LGHDT and CDR2 is YNNKEL (reference sequence). CDR3: CASSQGPGGAYEQYF. The CDR3 DNA reads as TGTGCCAGCAGCCAGGGCCCGGGGGGGGCCTACGAGCAGTACTTC.

This clonotype was counted a few times. The rearrangement links TRBV2 to TRBJ1-3; no firm D call. This CDR3 has 14 amino acids. The germline gives CDR1 SNHLY, CDR2 FYNNEI. Trimming took 7 bases from V and 2 from J, leaving 12 bases between them. As DNA, the CDR3 is TGTGCCAGCAAACCCGACAACACTGGAAACACCATATATTTT. Its translation is CASKPDNTGNTIYF. Using reference TRBV2 and TRBJ1-3 for the parts outside the CDR3, the full variable domain is EPEVTQTPSHQVTQMGQEVILRCVPISNHLYFYWYRQILGQKVEFLVSFYNNEISEKSEIFDDQFSVERPDGSNFTLKIRSTKLEDSAMYFCASKPDNTGNTIYFGEGSWLTVV.

The rearrangement links TRBV5-1 to TRBJ2-1; TRBD2 agrees at 12 bases. V dropped 1 base and J dropped 8; count of bases not matched to a gene: 7. CDR1 and CDR2 from the germline V gene are SGHRS and YFSETQ. This CDR3 contains 16 residues. CDR3 protein: CASSLSSSGGGYEQFF. The CDR3 coding sequence is TGCGCCAGCAGCTTGTCTTCTAGCGGGGGGGGCTATGAGCAGTTCTTC. The full variable domain, its missing parts supplied by reference TRBV5-1 and TRBJ2-1, is KAGVTQTPRYLIKTRGQQVTLSCSPISGHRSVSWYQQTPGQGLQFLFEYFSETQRNKGNFPGRFSGRQFSNSRSEMNVSTLELGDSALYLCASSLSSSGGGYEQFFGPGTRLTVL.

Only a few counts were recorded for this clonotype. The chain recombines TRBV24-1 with TRBJ1-4; D remains ambiguous. Trimming left V 4 bases short and J 8 bases short, with 10 bases between. The CDR3 contains 13 residues. Germline V gene lookup returns CDR1 KGHDR and CDR2 SFDVKD. The CDR3 region is CATSDGVIEKLFF. The CDR3 nucleotides are TGTGCCACCAGTGACGGCGTTATAGAAAAACTGTTTTTT.

The chain is built from TRBV14 and TRBJ2-2; possibly TRBD1 for D (6 bases). The CDR3 runs 13 residues. V shed 9 bases and J shed 0 bases, with 8 bases lying between them. Germline V gene lookup returns CDR1 SGHDN and CDR2 FVKESK. The CDR3 DNA follows: TGTGCCAGTAGGACAGCGAACACCGGGGAGCTGTTTTTT. This codes for CASRTANTGELFF.

The rearrangement joins TRBV11-3 to TRBJ2-1; D might be TRBD1 (6 bases). This CDR3 is 15 amino acids long. Germline CDR1 and CDR2: SGHNT and YENEEA. V shed 7 bases and J shed 2 bases, with 15 bases lying between them. This CDR3 is CASTLSGDPYNEQFF. The CDR3, as DNA: TGTGCCAGCACCCTCTCAGGGGATCCCTACAATGAGCAGTTCTTC.